Reported below is one TCR beta chain. The CDR3 runs to 16 residues. Trimming took off 5 bases at V and 1 base at J, with 14 bases between the two ends. Germline CDR1 and CDR2: MRHNA and SNTAGT. Those who participated ranged in age from roughly 18 to 89 years and resided in under 25 US areas. Repertoires were generated with immunoSEQ multiplex PCR, while TCRdb's copy carries only in-frame clones and drops some. The repertoire holds approximately 210,000 clones, with around 81% as singletons. The entry originates in a study of blood T cell repertoires in COVID-19. Looking at the study overall: Acute and convalescent COVID-19 specimens originated in the United States, Italy and Spain. From T cells, B-cell-depleted T cells, or PBMCs came the material, which was cDNA or gDNA.

The V and J genes are TRBV6-4 and TRBJ2-2, with D perhaps matching TRBD2 (7 bases). This sequence was found in a woman between 45 and 60 years old with acute COVID-19. Sequenced sample: PBMCs or T cells enriched from blood (not recorded which). In nucleotides, the CDR3 is TGTGCCAGCAGTCCCGAGGGGGGGCAGAACACCGGGGAGCTGTTTTTT. Translation gives CASSPEGGQNTGELFF.